The source of this T cell receptor beta chain is a study of cytotoxic CD8 clonotypes in ibrutinib-treated CLL. The repertoire was sequenced with immunoSEQ multiplex PCR; TCRdb's copy has only in-frame clones and lacks some. The sample yields roughly 250,000 clones, around three quarters seen once. Trimming stripped 9 bases from V and 1 base from J, with 15 bases between. The length of the CDR3 is 14 residues. Germline CDR1 LNHNV, CDR2 YYDKDF (reference sequence). The receptor was isolated from a human donor with chronic lymphocytic leukemia. The V gene is TRBV15, the J gene TRBJ1-1, with D unclear. The sequences come from PBMCs, collected after 24 months of ibrutinib treatment. This CDR3 reads CATRFGRENTEAFF. As DNA, the CDR3 is TGTGCCACGAGATTCGGCCGAGAGAACACTGAAGCTTTCTTT.